A selection of T cell receptor beta chains follows, all from one sample in a study of naive and memory T cell subsets. MiXCR, applied by TCRdb to the 5' RACE reads, yields one record per CDR3 protein. The table has roughly 62,000 distinct CDR3 sequences, more than 6.5% seen once. Receptors were obtained from a female donor in good health. The CDR3 runs from the conserved cysteine through the conserved F or W. The D gene is left open where the match is weak. Not every row has a clone size; where given, it reads once, few, many or a size class.

cdr3_length	v_call	j_call	d_call	clone_size	cdr3_nt	cdr3_aa
17	TRBV11-2	TRBJ1-4	TRBD1	many	TGTGCCAGCAGCTTAAAGTACAGGGGGAAGGGGAATGAAAAACTGTTTTTT	CASSLKYRGKGNEKLFF
13	TRBV7-3	TRBJ2-5	TRBD2	-	TGTGCCAGCAGCTTCAGCGGGAGAGAGACCCAGTACTTC	CASSFSGRETQYF
15	TRBV28	TRBJ2-7	TRBD1	few	TGTGCCAGCAGTACAGGGGGTTCAAGCTCCTACGAGCAGTACTTC	CASSTGGSSSYEQYF
14	TRBV20-1	TRBJ2-5	-	few	TGCAGTGCTGCCTCGTCAGGATTCCAAGAGACCCAGTACTTC	CSAASSGFQETQYF
16	TRBV18	TRBJ2-3	-	many	TGTGCCAGCTCTTCCCAGGGACGGAGAGATTCAGATACGCAGTATTTT	CASSSQGRRDSDTQYF
15	TRBV19	TRBJ2-5	-	-	TGTGCCAGTAGTATCTCACAGTACCCTCAAGAGACCCAGTACTTC	CASSISQYPQETQYF
15	TRBV2	TRBJ2-2	-	-	TGTGCCAGCAAGGCGGAGTCAGTGAACACCGGGGAGCTGTTTTTT	CASKAESVNTGELFF
14	TRBV9	TRBJ1-1	-	few	TGTGCCAGCAGCGTAGCTGCCAGGGACACTGAAGCTTTCTTT	CASSVAARDTEAFF
12	TRBV5-1	TRBJ1-2	TRBD1	few	TGCGCCAGCAGCGGGGACAGCTATGGCTACACCTTC	CASSGDSYGYTF
13	TRBV29-1	TRBJ1-1	-	few	TGCAGCGTTGACTACAGGGAGGACACTGAAGCTTTCTTT	CSVDYREDTEAFF
17	TRBV28	TRBJ1-4	TRBD1	many	TGTGCCAGCAGTGCCTACTCCCGACAGGGTTTAAACCAAAAACTGTTTTTT	CASSAYSRQGLNQKLFF
14	TRBV6-2/TRBV6-3	TRBJ1-5	-	-	TGTGCCAGCAGCCCCGCGGGAAACAATCAGCCCCAGCATTTT	CASSPAGNNQPQHF
10	TRBV28	TRBJ2-1	-	many	TGTGCCAGCCGCCAGGATGAGCAGTTCTTC	CASRQDEQFF
15	TRBV15	TRBJ1-4	-	many	TGTGCCACCAGCAGAAGCAGGGAGGTGGTTGAAAAACTGTTTTTT	CATSRSREVVEKLFF
14	TRBV12-3/TRBV12-4	TRBJ1-2	-	few	TGTGCCAGCAGTCCGAGCCGGGGCGGCTATGGCTACACCTTC	CASSPSRGGYGYTF
11	TRBV29-1	TRBJ2-7	-	few	TGCAGCGTGGCCGGGAGCTACGAGCAGTACTTC	CSVAGSYEQYF
15	TRBV18	TRBJ2-7	TRBD1	many	TGTGCCAGCTCACCAGTCCAGGGGGTAAGCTACGAGCAGTACTTC	CASSPVQGVSYEQYF
16	TRBV12-3/TRBV12-4	TRBJ2-2	-	few	TGTGCCAGCAGTGGGGGCTTGGCAGCTATGACCGGGGAGCTGTTTTTT	CASSGGLAAMTGELFF
14	TRBV14	TRBJ1-1	TRBD1	-	TGTGCCAGCAGCCAAGACCCAGGACAGGTGGAAGCTTTCTTT	CASSQDPGQVEAFF
14	TRBV30	TRBJ2-7	TRBD1	-	TGTGCCTGGAGGATACAGGGGAGCTCCTACGAGCAGTACTTC	CAWRIQGSSYEQYF
14	TRBV11-3	TRBJ1-1	-	few	TGTGCCAGCAGCGCCTTTTGGACAGACACTGAAGCTTTCTTT	CASSAFWTDTEAFF
16	TRBV28	TRBJ2-3	-	few	TGTGCCAGCAGTTTATCCGGTACTAGCCGCACAGATACGCAGTATTTT	CASSLSGTSRTDTQYF